This T cell receptor beta chain was identified during a study of blood T cells in healthy people across ages. The CDR3 runs 13 residues. V dropped 6 bases and J dropped 5; count of bases not matched to a gene: 4. Sample-barcoded 5' priming and a J-beta primer mix drove a second PCR of roughly 6 to 12 cycles. TCRdb called the 5' RACE reads again in MiXCR, with one record for every CDR3 protein. The data show 750,000 to 850,000 distinct CDR3 sequences, roughly 25% seen once. This sample was shared with a second study, whose subject was T cells of mothers and their children. That work adds: Slightly higher overlap, not significant, was seen in related mother-child pairs than in unrelated pairs.

Source material: blood. This TCR derives from a boy between 5 and 17 years old in good health. V and J are TRBV12-3 or TRBV12-4 and TRBJ2-5; 9 nucleotides match TRBD1. CDR3 nucleotide sequence: TGTGCCAGCAGGAACAGGGGGCTCGAGACCCAGTACTTC. This codes for CASRNRGLETQYF.